The 2 T cell receptor beta chains in this list originate from one sample, sequenced in a study of T cells in women clearing cervical HPV infection. The protocol was immunoSEQ multiplex PCR, while the TCRdb copy is restricted to in-frame clones and leaves out a portion. The sample includes about 40,000 clones. Sequencing input: blood buffy coat. These receptors all come from a woman aged 18-69 years with a cervical HPV16 infection that either progressed to CIN3+ or cleared (not recorded which).

Comment on this clone: The CDR3 end lies 3 residues beyond the end of the read and is filled in from the germline J gene. The chain combines TRBV11-2 with TRBJ2-7; 9 nucleotides match TRBD1. Germline V gene lookup returns CDR1 SGHAT and CDR2 FQNNGV. The length of the CDR3 is 15 residues. V dropped 4 bases and J dropped 3; count of bases not matched to a gene: 7. CDR3 sequence reads: CASSSAGTGIYEQYF. The CDR3 bases that were read are TGTGCCAGCAGCTCTGCCGGGACAGGGATCTACGAG.

A remark on this clone: The CDR3 goes on 3 residues after the read ends, and that part is filled in from the germline J gene. The V call is TRBV18, the J call TRBJ1-2; D call uncertain. This CDR3 is 15 amino acids long. The germline V gene has CDR1 KGHSH and CDR2 LQKENI. CDR3 DNA, as far as it was read: TGTGCCAGCTCACCTGAACAGTCCCCCTCCTACGAC. Protein product: CASSPEQSPSYD. Given in full, the CDR3 is CASSPEQSPSYDYTF.